These 6 T cell receptor beta chains originate from one sample sequenced in a study of blood T cell repertoires in COVID-19. The repertoire was sequenced with immunoSEQ multiplex PCR; TCRdb's copy has only in-frame clones and lacks some. Of about 200,000 clones listed, around four fifths are singletons. Sequenced: peripheral blood. These receptors all stem from a human donor in a cohort sampled during active COVID-19.

The chain carries TRBV7-3 and TRBJ1-3, with 8 bases lining up with TRBD1. The germline V gene has CDR1 SGHTA and CDR2 FQGTGA. The CDR3 length is 17 residues. After removal of 5 bases from V and 3 bases from J, the junction contained 12 bases not matched to a gene. The CDR3 reads CASSLRRRGHYGNTIYF. For the CDR3, the DNA is TGTGCCAGCAGCCTACGCCGCAGGGGGCACTATGGAAACACCATATATTTT.

The chain carries TRBV18 and TRBJ2-7, with 7 nucleotides matching TRBD1. The CDR3 is made up of 14 amino acids. Germline lookup yields CDR1 KGHSH and CDR2 LQKENI. J gave up 5 bases and V 3 bases, and 7 bases lay outside the gene matches. The CDR3 bases are TGTGCCAGCTCACCGAGGACAGGTTTAAACGAGCAGTACTTC. Translating it yields CASSPRTGLNEQYF. Full variable domain (missing parts from reference TRBV18 and TRBJ2-7): NAGVMQNPRHLVRRRGQEARLRCSPMKGHSHVYWYRQLPEEGLKFMVYLQKENIIDESGMPKERFSAEFPKEGPSILRIQQVVRGDSAAYFCASSPRTGLNEQYFGPGTRLTVT.

The rearrangement links TRBV10-3 to TRBJ2-3; 7 bases align to TRBD1. J lost 4 bases, V lost 11 bases, and 15 bases had no gene match. The CDR3 covers 15 residues. CDR1 is ENHRY, CDR2 SYGVKD, per germline. The CDR3 region has the DNA TGTGCCGTAGGTGCAGGGACAGAAACCTCAGATACGCAGTATTTT. Its translation: CAVGAGTETSDTQYF.

The chain combines TRBV5-1 with TRBJ2-3, with 11 bases that match TRBD1. This CDR3 has 18 amino acids. J was trimmed by 4 bases and V by 0 bases; bases with no gene match: 10. Germline V gives CDR1 SGHRS, CDR2 YFSETQ. As DNA, the CDR3 is TGCGCCAGCAGCTTGGGCCCGCGGGGACAGGGGGGTCCAGATACGCAGTATTTT. Protein sequence: CASSLGPRGQGGPDTQYF.

This clone came up a few times. The rearrangement links TRBV6-2 or TRBV6-3 to TRBJ1-5; TRBD1 might be the D (5 bases). Per germline, CDR1 MNHEY and CDR2 SVGEGT. Trimming removed 5 bases from V and 4 bases from J, with 12 bases in between. This CDR3 spans 14 amino acids. The DNA of the CDR3 is TGTGCCAGCAGTCGACAGACCTATAATCAGCCCCAGCATTTT. Translating it yields CASSRQTYNQPQHF.

CDR3 nucleotide sequence: TGTGCCAGTACTGGGGCCACCCCAGAGACCCAGTACTTC. Amino acid sequence: CASTGATPETQYF. The V call is TRBV19, the J call TRBJ2-5; the D gene is possibly TRBD1 (5 bases). The CDR3 totals 13 residues. The V end lost 7 bases, the J end lost 4 bases, and 13 bases lay between the germline ends. The germline gives CDR1 LNHDA, CDR2 SQIVND (reference sequence).